The 12 T cell receptor beta chains below all came from one sample that was sequenced in a study of T cell repertoires in cytomegalovirus infection. TCRdb used MiXCR to reprocess the reads, holding one entry per CDR3 protein. The sample has a few hundred thousand distinct CDR3 sequences, roughly a third seen once. These receptors lack a known antigen. Material: cultured PBMCs, obtained from culture after CMV antigen stimulation. The receptors stem from a human donor in good health (CMV status not recorded). Some clones in this sample may be carry-over from other donors' samples.

This clonotype was counted only a few times. V is TRBV12-3 or TRBV12-4 and J is TRBJ2-1; the match to TRBD2 covers 7 bases. Trimming cost V 6 bases and J 1 base; bases outside gene matches: 9. The CDR3 is made up of 16 amino acids. In DNA form, the CDR3 reads TGTGCCAGCAGGGATTCGTGGGGGGGGTCCTACAATGAGCAGTTCTTC. It is translated as CASRDSWGGSYNEQFF.

The rearrangement links TRBV29-1 to TRBJ1-1; TRBD1 might be the D (5 bases). The germline CDR1 and CDR2 sequences are SQVTM and ANQGSEA. This CDR3 is 10 amino acids long. V lost 4 bases to trimming and J lost 8 bases, with 8 bases between them. The CDR3 spells CSVAGAEAFF. CDR3 coding DNA: TGCAGCGTTGCCGGGGCCGAAGCTTTCTTT.

This clonotype was found a few times. The V gene is TRBV19, the J gene TRBJ1-1, with D maybe TRBD1 (5 bases). CDR3 length: 15 residues. Germline assignment: CDR1 LNHDA and CDR2 SQIVND (reference sequence). Trimming took off 6 bases at V and 0 bases at J, with 14 bases between the two ends. CDR3 DNA sequence: TGTGCCAGTAGCCTGGGACGTCAATTGAACACTGAAGCTTTCTTT. Protein product: CASSLGRQLNTEAFF.

The chain joins TRBV2 to TRBJ2-1; 8 positions match TRBD1. The germline gives CDR1 SNHLY, CDR2 FYNNEI. The CDR3 extends over 13 amino acids. Germline trimming cut 7 bases from V and 8 bases from J; bases unmatched to any gene: 7. CDR3 protein: CASTRDRLDEQFF. The CDR3 DNA reads as TGTGCCAGCACCAGGGACAGGCTCGATGAGCAGTTCTTC.

This clonotype was observed a handful of times. J is TRBJ1-2 and V is TRBV24-1; no reliable D call. This CDR3 has 11 residues. Germline V gives CDR1 KGHDR, CDR2 SFDVKD. Trimming stripped 3 bases from V and 8 bases from J, with 6 bases between. CDR3 region: CATSDEVGYTF. The CDR3 nucleotides read TGTGCCACCAGTGATGAGGTCGGCTACACCTTC.

This clonotype was seen many times. The V call is TRBV7-2, the J call TRBJ1-2; 7 nucleotides line up with TRBD1. Germline V gene sequence: CDR1 SGHTA, CDR2 FQGNSA. CDR3 size: 15 residues. V gave up 6 bases and J gave up 2 bases; unmatched junction bases: 9. In DNA, the CDR3 is TGTGCCAGCAGTTTGAACCCGGGACAGAACTATGGCTACACCTTC. It codes for CASSLNPGQNYGYTF.

This clonotype was counted many times. CDR3 sequence (DNA): TGTGCCAGCAGTTTTGGAGGGATGGGGAGCAATCAGCCCCAGCATTTT. Translating gives CASSFGGMGSNQPQHF. The chain carries TRBV27 and TRBJ1-5; D gene uncertain. The CDR3 is 16 residues long. The germline gives CDR1 MNHEY, CDR2 SMNVEV (reference sequence). V was shortened by 3 bases and J by 1 base, with 13 bases between the two germline ends.

This clonotype appeared once. CDR3 sequence: CASSLGTGGGNEQFF. The CDR3 nucleotides are TGTGCCAGCAGCCTGGGGACCGGAGGGGGGAATGAGCAGTTCTTC. The chain recombines TRBV7-6 with TRBJ2-1; the D gene could be TRBD1 or TRBD2 (6 bases each). This CDR3 has 15 amino acids. With 5 bases removed from V and 7 bases from J, the gap between germline ends came to 18 bases. Germline V gene lookup returns CDR1 SGHVS and CDR2 FNYEAQ.

There are a few counts of this clonotype. The chain combines TRBV7-2 with TRBJ2-1; tentatively, D is TRBD2 (5 bases). CDR1 SGHTA and CDR2 FQGNSA come from the germline V gene. This CDR3 is built from 12 residues. V lost 5 bases, J lost 10 bases, and 12 bases lay in between. The CDR3 DNA is TGTGCCAGCAGCCTAGGACTCGTAGAGCAGTTCTTC. Its translation: CASSLGLVEQFF.

This clonotype turned up a few times. The chain carries TRBV12-3 or TRBV12-4 and TRBJ2-3; TRBD1 aligns across 8 bases. The V segment lost 5 bases and the J segment 3 bases; nucleotides outside the gene matches: 13. This CDR3 contains 17 residues. The CDR3 protein is CASSTPGGMGWTDTQYF. The DNA of the CDR3 is TGTGCCAGCAGTACCCCAGGGGGCATGGGTTGGACAGATACGCAGTATTTT.

This clonotype was picked up a small number of times. The chain combines TRBV5-6 with TRBJ2-1, with 14 bases matching TRBD2. The CDR3 totals 18 residues. V lost 3 bases and J lost 0; bases outside the gene matches: 5. In germline, CDR1 is SGHDT, CDR2 YYEEEE. CDR3 in DNA: TGTGCCAGCAGCTCCCGACTAGCGGGAGGGAGCTCCTACAATGAGCAGTTCTTC. It codes for CASSSRLAGGSSYNEQFF.

This sequence joins TRBV6-2 or TRBV6-3 and TRBJ2-5; D perhaps matches TRBD2 (5 bases). The CDR3 consists of 11 residues. Between the trimmed V and J ends, which lost 6 bases and 5 bases, there was a span of 7 bases. The germline V gene has CDR1 MNHEY and CDR2 SVGEGT. The CDR3 loop is CASRWEETQYF. In nucleotides, the CDR3 is TGTGCCAGCAGGTGGGAGGAGACCCAGTACTTC.